This T cell receptor (beta chain) comes out of a study of T-cell reconstitution after alpha-beta-depleted transplantation in children. General study points: Where some patients showed high TCRbeta diversity at day 60, it came from recipient T cells and thymic progenitors that had survived. Reportedly, roughly two months post-transplant, alpha-beta T cells arose from several hundred expanded graft clones.

Worth noting for this clonotype: Its antigen is still unknown.

Preparation of the TCRbeta library involved a method that used unique molecular identifiers. Via MiXCR, TCRdb re-called the PCR reads, giving one row per CDR3 protein. This sample has 500,000 to 750,000 distinct CDR3 sequences, with 25% to 30% found just once. Germline CDR1 is MDHEN and CDR2 is SYDVKM. CDR3 length: 17 residues. Trimming removed 5 bases at V and 4 bases at J, with 22 bases between. The chain carries TRBV28 and TRBJ2-3, with unresolved D. This material consisted of PBMCs, taken before TCRalphabeta/CD19-depleted stem cell transplant. The receptor comes from a boy younger than two with Wiskott-Aldrich syndrome, due to receive a stem cell transplant. The CDR3 spells CASSPPLYSYRADTQYF. The CDR3, as DNA: TGTGCCAGCAGTCCCCCCCTGTATAGCTATCGGGCAGATACGCAGTATTTT.